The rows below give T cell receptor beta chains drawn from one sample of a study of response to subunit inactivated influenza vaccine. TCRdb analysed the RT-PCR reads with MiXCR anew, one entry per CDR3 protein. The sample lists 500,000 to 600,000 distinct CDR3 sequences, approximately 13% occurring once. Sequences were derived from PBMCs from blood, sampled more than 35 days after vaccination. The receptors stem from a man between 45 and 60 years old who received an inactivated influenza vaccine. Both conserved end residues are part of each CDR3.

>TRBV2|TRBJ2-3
CASREGRGITDTQYF
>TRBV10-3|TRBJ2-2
CAIRPATAGELFF
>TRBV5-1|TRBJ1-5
CASSTPGVGNQPQHF
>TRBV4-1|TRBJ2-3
CASSQAGTTITDTQYF
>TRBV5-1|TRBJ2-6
CASSLTGQFGANVLTF
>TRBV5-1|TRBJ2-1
CASSLAWTSGVGGNEQFF
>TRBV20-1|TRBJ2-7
CSARPVGGGFYEQYF
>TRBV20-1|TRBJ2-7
CSASGTPMHEQYF
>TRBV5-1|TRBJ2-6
CASSLVQGAGANVLTF
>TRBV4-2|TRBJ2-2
CASSRGSGENTGELFF
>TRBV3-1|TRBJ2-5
CASSPQGKVETQYF
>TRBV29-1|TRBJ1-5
CSVSGTGNQPQHF
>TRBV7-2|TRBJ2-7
CASRVGAYEQYF
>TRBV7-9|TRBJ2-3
CASQETDTQYF
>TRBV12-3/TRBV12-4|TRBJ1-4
CASSFSPREEKLFF
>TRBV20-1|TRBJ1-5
CSAVATGGLGQPQHF
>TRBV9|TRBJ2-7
CASSVGAGGTYEQYF
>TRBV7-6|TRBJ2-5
CASSLVPGIQETQYF
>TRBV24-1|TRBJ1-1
CATRATGGTEAFF
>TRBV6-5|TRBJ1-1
CASSYGRAPTEAFF
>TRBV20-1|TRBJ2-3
CSARRGAPTDTQYF
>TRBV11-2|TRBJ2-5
CASSYNPPQPGETQYF